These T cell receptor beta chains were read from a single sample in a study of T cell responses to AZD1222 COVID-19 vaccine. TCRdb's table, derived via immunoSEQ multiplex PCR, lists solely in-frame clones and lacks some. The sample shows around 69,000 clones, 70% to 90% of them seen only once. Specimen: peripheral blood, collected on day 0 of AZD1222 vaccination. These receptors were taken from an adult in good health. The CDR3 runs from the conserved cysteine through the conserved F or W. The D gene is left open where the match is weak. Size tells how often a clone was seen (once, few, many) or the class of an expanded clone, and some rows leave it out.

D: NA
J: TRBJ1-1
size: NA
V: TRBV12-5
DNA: TGTGCTAGTGGCCAACCCCTAATTGAAGCTTTCTTT
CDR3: CASGQPLIEAFF

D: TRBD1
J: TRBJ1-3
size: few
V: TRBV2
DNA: TGTGCCAGCAGGGGGGACAGCTTCTCTGGAAACACCATATATTTT
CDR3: CASRGDSFSGNTIYF

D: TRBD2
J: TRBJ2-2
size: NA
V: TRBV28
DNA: TGTGCCAGCAGTCCCGGACTAGCGGGGGGATTCACCGGGGAGCTGTTTTTT
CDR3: CASSPGLAGGFTGELFF

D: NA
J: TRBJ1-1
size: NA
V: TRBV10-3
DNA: TGTGCCATCAGTGAGTTAGGCAGCATACTTGAAGCTTTCTTT
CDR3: CAISELGSILEAFF

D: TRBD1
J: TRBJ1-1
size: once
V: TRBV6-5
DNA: TGTGCCAGCAGTTATTGGGGACAGGGACTCTCTGAAGCTTTCTTT
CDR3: CASSYWGQGLSEAFF

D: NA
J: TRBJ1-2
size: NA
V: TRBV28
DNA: TGTGCCAGCAGTTTATCAGCGGGATCTGGCTACACCTTC
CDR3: CASSLSAGSGYTF

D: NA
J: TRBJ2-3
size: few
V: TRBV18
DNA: TGTGCCAGCTCATCCCAAGCGGGCGGTAGCACAGATACGCAGTATTTT
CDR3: CASSSQAGGSTDTQYF

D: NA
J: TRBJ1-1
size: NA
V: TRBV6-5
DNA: TGTGCCAGCAGTTACTCTTCAGGGGCATTAGACACTGAAGCTTTCTTT
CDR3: CASSYSSGALDTEAFF

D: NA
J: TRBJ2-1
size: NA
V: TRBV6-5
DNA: TGTGCCAGCAGGAAAAACAATGAGCAGTTCTTC
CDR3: CASRKNNEQFF

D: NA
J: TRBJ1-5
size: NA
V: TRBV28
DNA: TGTGCCAGCAGCTACCGGACCCTTTGGGGCAATCAGCCCCAGCATTTT
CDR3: CASSYRTLWGNQPQHF

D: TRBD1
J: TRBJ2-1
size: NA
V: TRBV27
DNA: TGTGCCAGCAGTTTATGGTCCGGACAGGGCGACAATGAGCAGTTCTTC
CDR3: CASSLWSGQGDNEQFF

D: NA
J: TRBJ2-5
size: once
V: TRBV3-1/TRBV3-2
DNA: TGTGCCAGCAGCCCTGGCCCCGGGGGACAAGAGACCCAGTACTTC
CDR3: CASSPGPGGQETQYF

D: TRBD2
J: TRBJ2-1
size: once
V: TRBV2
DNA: TGTGCCAGCAGTGAACGGACTAGCGGGGGACGTCATGAGCAGTTCTTC
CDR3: CASSERTSGGRHEQFF

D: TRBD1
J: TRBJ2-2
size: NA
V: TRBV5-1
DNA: TGCGCCAGCAGCTTGGCCGAGACAGGGACCACCGGGGAGCTGTTTTTT
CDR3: CASSLAETGTTGELFF

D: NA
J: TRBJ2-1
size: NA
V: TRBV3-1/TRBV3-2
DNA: TGTGCCAGCAGCCAAGATCTTTCGAAAAAAAGGAATGAGCAGTTCTTC
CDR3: CASSQDLSKKRNEQFF

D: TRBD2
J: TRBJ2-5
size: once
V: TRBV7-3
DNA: TGTGCCAGCAGCCCAAGTAGGCTAGCGGGAGCAGAGACCCAGTACTTC
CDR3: CASSPSRLAGAETQYF

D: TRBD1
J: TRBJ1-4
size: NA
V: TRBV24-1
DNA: TGTGCCACCAGGGAACGACAGGGTTATGAAAAACTGTTTTTT
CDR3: CATRERQGYEKLFF

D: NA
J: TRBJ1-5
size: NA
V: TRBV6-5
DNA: TGTGCCAGCAGTTACGATAGGGGACAGCCCCAGCATTTT
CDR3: CASSYDRGQPQHF

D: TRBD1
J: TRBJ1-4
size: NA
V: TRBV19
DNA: TGTGCCAGTAGTGTCCACCGGGACAGCCCCCGGGTGAAACTGTTTTTT
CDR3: CASSVHRDSPRVKLFF

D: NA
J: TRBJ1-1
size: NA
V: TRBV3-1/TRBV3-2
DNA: TGTGCCAGCAAGACAGGAGCCACCCCTACCACTGAAGCTTTCTTT
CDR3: CASKTGATPTTEAFF

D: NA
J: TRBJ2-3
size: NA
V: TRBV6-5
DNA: TGTGCCAGCAGTTACTCGAGCGTAAGCACAGATACGCAGTATTTT
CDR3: CASSYSSVSTDTQYF

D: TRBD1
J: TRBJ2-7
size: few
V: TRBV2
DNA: TGTGCCAGCGGACAGGCCTACGAGCAGTACTTC
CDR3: CASGQAYEQYF

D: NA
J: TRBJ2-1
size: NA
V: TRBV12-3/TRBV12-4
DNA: TGTGCCAGCAGCCCCCCTGGAGCAGGTCGGCAGTTCTTC
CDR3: CASSPPGAGRQFF

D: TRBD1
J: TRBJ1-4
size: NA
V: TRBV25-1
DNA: TGTGCCAGCAGTGCGGGACAGGGGGCAGTTACTAATGAAAAACTGTTTTTT
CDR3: CASSAGQGAVTNEKLFF

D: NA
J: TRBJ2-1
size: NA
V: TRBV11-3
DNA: TGTGCCAGCAGCTTAGGGGGGACAAGCGGAAATGAGCAGTTCTTC
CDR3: CASSLGGTSGNEQFF

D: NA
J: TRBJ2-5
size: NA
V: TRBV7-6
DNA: TGTGCCAGCAGCTTAGAGGTGACAGGCCACCAAGAGACCCAGTACTTC
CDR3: CASSLEVTGHQETQYF

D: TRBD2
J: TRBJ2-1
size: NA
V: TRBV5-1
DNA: TGCGCCAGCAGCTTGTCCAGCGGGGGGATATACAATGAGCAGTTCTTC
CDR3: CASSLSSGGIYNEQFF

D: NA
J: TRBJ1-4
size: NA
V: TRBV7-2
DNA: TGTGCCAGCAGCTTAAACGGCCTCAATGAAAAACTGTTTTTT
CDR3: CASSLNGLNEKLFF

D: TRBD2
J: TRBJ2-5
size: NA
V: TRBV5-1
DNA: TGCGCCAGCAGCTTGGTCCTAGCGGGAGTCGGGGAGACCCAGTACTTC
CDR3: CASSLVLAGVGETQYF